In this sample, the clone carrying this T cell receptor (beta chain) is medium-sized. Its specificity is not known. The data derive from a study of spatial heterogeneity in lung cancer. Study results and limitations: The study found that expanded intratumoral alpha and beta TCR counts tracked tumor mutation counts.

Via MiXCR, TCRdb re-called the 5' RACE reads, giving one row per CDR3 protein. The data show roughly 8,300 distinct CDR3 sequences, approximately 5% seen once. Time point here: sample taken at primary tumor resection. The germline V and J ends were trimmed by 4 bases and 5 bases, with 8 bases remaining between them. Germline lookup yields CDR1 ENHRY and CDR2 SYGVKD. There are 12 residues in the CDR3. The sequences come from lung tumor tissue, collected at surgery. The TCR originated in a female donor with early-stage non-small cell lung cancer. The chain recombines TRBV10-3 with TRBJ2-5, with D maybe TRBD1 (5 bases). CDR3 region: CAISAGLETQYF. The CDR3 coding sequence is TGTGCCATCAGTGCAGGGCTCGAGACCCAGTACTTC.